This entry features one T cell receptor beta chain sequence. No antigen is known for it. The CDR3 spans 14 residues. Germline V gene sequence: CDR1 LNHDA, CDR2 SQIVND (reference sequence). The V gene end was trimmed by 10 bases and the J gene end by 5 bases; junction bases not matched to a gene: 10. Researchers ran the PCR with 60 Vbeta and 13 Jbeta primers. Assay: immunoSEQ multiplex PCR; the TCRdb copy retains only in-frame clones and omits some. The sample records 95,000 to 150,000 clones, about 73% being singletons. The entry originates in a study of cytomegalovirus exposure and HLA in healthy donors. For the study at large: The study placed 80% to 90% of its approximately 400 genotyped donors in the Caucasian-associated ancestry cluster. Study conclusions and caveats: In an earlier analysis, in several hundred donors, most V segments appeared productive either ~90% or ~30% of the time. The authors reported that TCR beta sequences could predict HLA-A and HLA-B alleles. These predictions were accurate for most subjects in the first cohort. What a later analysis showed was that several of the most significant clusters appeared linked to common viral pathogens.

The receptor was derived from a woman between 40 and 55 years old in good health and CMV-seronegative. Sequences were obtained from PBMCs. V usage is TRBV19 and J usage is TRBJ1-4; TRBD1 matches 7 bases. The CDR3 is CATQGTALNEKLFF. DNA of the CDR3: TGTGCCACCCAAGGGACAGCCTTAAATGAAAAACTGTTTTTT.